This TCR beta chain comes out of a study of T-cell reconstitution after alpha-beta-depleted transplantation in children. This clonotype was picked up many times. The CDR3 consists of 12 residues. The V end lost 1 base, the J end lost 6 bases, and 7 bases lay between the germline ends. It was with unique molecular identifiers that the TCRbeta library was prepared. TCRdb re-called the PCR reads through MiXCR, storing one row per CDR3 protein. The sample comprises a few hundred thousand distinct CDR3 sequences, 10% to 13% of which are singletons, and around 2.5% rests with the top ten. Sample: PBMCs from the stem cell graft donor, taken from the stem cell graft. The V call is TRBV12-3 or TRBV12-4, the J call TRBJ2-7; D is possibly TRBD1 (5 bases). The TCR was taken from a human donor who donated a stem cell graft to a child with acute lymphoblastic leukemia. The CDR3 bases are TGTGCCAGCAGTTTAGAGGGGCCCGAGCAGTACTTC. Translating gives CASSLEGPEQYF.